The rows below give T cell receptor beta chains drawn from one sample of a study of blood T cells in healthy people across ages. MiXCR, run by TCRdb on the 5' RACE reads, gives a single entry per CDR3 protein. The sample contains 780,000 or so distinct CDR3 sequences, approximately 60% of which appear only once. Sequencing used blood. These receptors came from a man aged 35 to 55 in good health. Each CDR3 is given with its conserved first and last residue. A D gene is named only where the DNA matches it firmly. For some rows the clone size is stated as once, few or many, or as a class when expanded; others skip it.

clone size | J gene | V gene | D gene | CDR3 protein
NA | TRBJ2-1 | TRBV9 | TRBD2 | CASSVVLAGVDEQFF
NA | TRBJ2-7 | TRBV6-5 | TRBD2 | CASSYGGGALGEQYF
many | TRBJ2-6 | TRBV29-1 | NA | CSVTDSGANVLTF
NA | TRBJ2-3 | TRBV20-1 | TRBD2 | CSAREGSLAGTWSSTDTQYF
NA | TRBJ1-1 | TRBV4-2 | NA | CASSQDPEVFLTEAFF
NA | TRBJ2-1 | TRBV29-1 | NA | CSVEDDQAGGYVTQFF
few | TRBJ2-1 | TRBV27 | TRBD2 | CASSASGIGEQFF
NA | TRBJ2-5 | TRBV27 | TRBD1 | CASSKRQGMLQETQYF
NA | TRBJ2-3 | TRBV7-3 | TRBD1 | CASSLNRGSDTQYF
NA | TRBJ2-1 | TRBV11-2 | TRBD1 | CASSPFNSRDRAYNEQFF
NA | TRBJ2-5 | TRBV6-5 | NA | CASSQERTYQETQYF
NA | TRBJ2-1 | TRBV5-1 | TRBD2 | CASKWTSINEQFF
once | TRBJ2-3 | TRBV6-1 | TRBD2 | CASSEWQGGNTQYF
once | TRBJ2-7 | TRBV6-6 | NA | CASSYSRQGGEQYF
few | TRBJ1-2 | TRBV21-1 | NA | CASSQKRGGGYTF
few | TRBJ2-7 | TRBV6-2/TRBV6-3 | NA | CVSGQSTYEQYF
NA | TRBJ2-7 | TRBV3-1 | TRBD1 | CASSARDRVYEQYF
NA | TRBJ2-1 | TRBV12-3/TRBV12-4 | NA | CASTHTRLSYNEQFF
few | TRBJ1-1 | TRBV24-1 | NA | CATSDPPEAFF
NA | TRBJ1-5 | TRBV28 | NA | CANRTQGIYQPQHF
NA | TRBJ2-3 | TRBV20-1 | TRBD1 | CSAGWDSSTDTQYF
once | TRBJ2-3 | TRBV20-1 | NA | CSARPFWGATDTQYF
once | TRBJ2-2 | TRBV24-1 | NA | CATSDFGTGVDNYVGGELFF
NA | TRBJ1-2 | TRBV7-2 | NA | CASSVDSRSYTF
NA | TRBJ1-4 | TRBV4-2 | NA | CASRGTDPNEKLFF
NA | TRBJ2-3 | TRBV5-1 | TRBD2 | CARKGLLESDTQYF
NA | TRBJ2-3 | TRBV4-2 | TRBD2 | CASSQDQRQALAGTDTQYF
few | TRBJ1-1 | TRBV4-1 | NA | CASSQVQDGNTEAFF
NA | TRBJ1-2 | TRBV19 | NA | CASRSGYGYTF
NA | TRBJ1-6 | TRBV30 | NA | CAWSVLSPLHF
NA | TRBJ2-5 | TRBV29-1 | TRBD1 | CSVVTGLTRNEQYF
NA | TRBJ2-7 | TRBV4-1 | TRBD1 | CASSQGDRGSTYEQYF
NA | TRBJ2-3 | TRBV9 | TRBD2 | CASSVSGLAGPSTDTQYF
few | TRBJ2-4 | TRBV20-1 | NA | CSASPPGGAAKNIQYF
NA | TRBJ2-7 | TRBV12-3/TRBV12-4 | TRBD1 | CASSLSDRGHYEQYF
NA | TRBJ1-1 | TRBV5-6 | NA | CASSSRVVTTNTEAFF
NA | TRBJ1-5 | TRBV12-3/TRBV12-4 | NA | CASSLDNMGNQPQHF
NA | TRBJ2-1 | TRBV27 | NA | CASRDTLYNEQFF
NA | TRBJ2-5 | TRBV3-1 | NA | CASSQVEPLETQYF
NA | TRBJ2-7 | TRBV20-1 | NA | CSARGLLYEQYF